The rows below give T cell receptor beta chains drawn from one sample of a study of early T cells in non-severe SARS-CoV-2 infection. From the 5' RACE reads, TCRdb called clonotypes with MiXCR, one entry per CDR3 protein. Of over 85,000 distinct CDR3 sequences in the sample, over 9.5% were seen once. The sample in question was whole blood, obtained at baseline. The receptors derive from an adult who was a healthcare worker with PCR-confirmed SARS-CoV-2 infection or an uninfected control (not recorded which). The conserved cysteine and the conserved F or W are not part of the CDR3 here. The order of the fields is CDR3 protein, V gene, CDR3 length.

SVYYPGDRGTEAF TRBV29-1 13
ASRRDANYGYT TRBV2 11
ASSLARLAGAPDTQY TRBV7-9 15
ASSLGQGTGELF TRBV5-4 12
ASSFGQVPTYEQY TRBV12-3/TRBV12-4 13
ASSPQGLSSGNTIY TRBV7-9 14
SVDAGVSHREQY TRBV29-1 12
ATSDSGTNYNEQF TRBV24-1 13
ASHRVDTQY TRBV2 9
ASREAGTGWPPLH TRBV28 13
ASSREGTEKLF TRBV2 11